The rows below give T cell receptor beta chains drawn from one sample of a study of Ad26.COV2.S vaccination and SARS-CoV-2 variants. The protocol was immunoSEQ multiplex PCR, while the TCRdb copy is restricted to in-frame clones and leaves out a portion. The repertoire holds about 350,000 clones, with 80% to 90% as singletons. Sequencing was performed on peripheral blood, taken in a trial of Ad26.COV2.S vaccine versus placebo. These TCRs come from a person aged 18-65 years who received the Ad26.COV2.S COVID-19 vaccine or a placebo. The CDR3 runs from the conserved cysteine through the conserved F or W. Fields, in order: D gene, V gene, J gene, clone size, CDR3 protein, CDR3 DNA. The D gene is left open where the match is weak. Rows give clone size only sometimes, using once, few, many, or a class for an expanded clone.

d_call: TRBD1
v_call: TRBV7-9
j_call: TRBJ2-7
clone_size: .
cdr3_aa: CASSSGTDYEQYF
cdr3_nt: TGTGCCAGCAGCTCGGGGACAGACTACGAGCAGTACTTC

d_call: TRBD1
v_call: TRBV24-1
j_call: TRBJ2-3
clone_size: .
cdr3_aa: CATSGLDRENTDTQYF
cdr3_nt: TGTGCCACCAGTGGCCTCGACAGGGAGAACACAGATACGCAGTATTTT

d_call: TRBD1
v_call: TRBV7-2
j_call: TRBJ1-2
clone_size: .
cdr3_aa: CASSPRGLYGYTF
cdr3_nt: TGTGCCAGCAGCCCAAGGGGGCTCTATGGCTACACCTTC

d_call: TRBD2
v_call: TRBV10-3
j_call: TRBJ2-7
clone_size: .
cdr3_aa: CAISASGSPYEQYF
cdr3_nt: TGTGCCATCAGTGCTAGCGGGAGTCCTTACGAGCAGTACTTC

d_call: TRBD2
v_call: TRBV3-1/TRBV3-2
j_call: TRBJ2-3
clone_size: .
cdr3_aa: CASSQPLAGVADTQYF
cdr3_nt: TGTGCCAGCAGCCAACCACTAGCGGGAGTGGCAGATACGCAGTATTTT

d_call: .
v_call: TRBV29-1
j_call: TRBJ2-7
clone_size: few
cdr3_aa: CSVEDPGGSSYEQYF
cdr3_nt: TGCAGCGTTGAAGATCCTGGGGGAAGCTCCTACGAGCAGTACTTC

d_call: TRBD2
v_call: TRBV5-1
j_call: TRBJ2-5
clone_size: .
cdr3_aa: CASRVAGARETQYF
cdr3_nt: TGCGCCAGCAGGGTAGCGGGAGCTCGAGAGACCCAGTACTTC

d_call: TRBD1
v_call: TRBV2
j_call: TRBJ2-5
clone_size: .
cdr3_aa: CASSGDRGIQYF
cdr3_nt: TGTGCCAGCAGTGGGGACAGGGGGATCCAGTACTTC

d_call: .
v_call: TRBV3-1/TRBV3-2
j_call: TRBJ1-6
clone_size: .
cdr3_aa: CARAGIRSSYNSPLHF
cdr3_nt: TGTGCCAGGGCGGGAATCAGAAGTTCCTATAATTCACCCCTCCACTTT

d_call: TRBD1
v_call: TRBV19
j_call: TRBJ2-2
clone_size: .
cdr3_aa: CASRVEPGQRTGELFF
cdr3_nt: TGTGCCAGTAGGGTTGAGCCGGGACAGAGAACCGGGGAGCTGTTTTTT

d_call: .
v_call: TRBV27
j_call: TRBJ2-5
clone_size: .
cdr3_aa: CASWGAQGTQYF
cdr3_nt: TGTGCCAGTTGGGGGGCGCAGGGGACCCAGTACTTC

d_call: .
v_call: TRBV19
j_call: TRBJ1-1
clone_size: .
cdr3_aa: CASSRGAVTEAFF
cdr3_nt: TGTGCCAGTAGTAGAGGGGCGGTCACTGAAGCTTTCTTT

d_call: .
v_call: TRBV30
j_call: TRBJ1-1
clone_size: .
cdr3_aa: CAWSVNRYTEAFF
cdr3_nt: TGTGCCTGGAGTGTAAACCGGTACACTGAAGCTTTCTTT

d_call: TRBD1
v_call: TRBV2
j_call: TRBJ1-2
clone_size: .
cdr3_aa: CASHRQGRSDYGYTF
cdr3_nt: TGTGCCAGCCACCGACAGGGCCGGTCGGACTATGGCTACACCTTC

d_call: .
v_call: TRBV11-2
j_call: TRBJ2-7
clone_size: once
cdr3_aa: CASSLGAGSEQYF
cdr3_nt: TGTGCCAGCAGCTTAGGTGCAGGGAGCGAGCAGTACTTC

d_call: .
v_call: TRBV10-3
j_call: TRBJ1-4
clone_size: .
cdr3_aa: CATQETASNEKLFF
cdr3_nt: TGTGCCACCCAAGAAACGGCCTCTAATGAAAAACTGTTTTTT

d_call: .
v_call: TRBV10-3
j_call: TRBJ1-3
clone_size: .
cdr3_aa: CAIGTWTASGNTIYF
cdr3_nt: TGTGCCATCGGGACCTGGACGGCCTCTGGAAACACCATATATTTT

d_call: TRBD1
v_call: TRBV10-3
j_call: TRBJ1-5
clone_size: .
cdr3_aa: CAISVTGLDNQPQHF
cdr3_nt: TGTGCCATCAGTGTGACAGGGTTAGACAATCAGCCCCAGCATTTT

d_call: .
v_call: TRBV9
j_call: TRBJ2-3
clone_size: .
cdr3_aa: CASSVLGRDTQYF
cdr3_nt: TGTGCCAGCAGCGTATTGGGCAGAGATACGCAGTATTTT

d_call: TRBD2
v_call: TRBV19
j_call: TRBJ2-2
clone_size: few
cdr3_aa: CASSIYQRELTGELFF
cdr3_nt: TGTGCCAGTAGTATCTACCAGCGGGAGCTCACCGGGGAGCTGTTTTTT

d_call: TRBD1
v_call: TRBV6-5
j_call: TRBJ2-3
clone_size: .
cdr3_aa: CASSSGGRDTQYF
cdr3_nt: TGTGCCAGCAGTTCAGGGGGCCGTGATACGCAGTATTTT

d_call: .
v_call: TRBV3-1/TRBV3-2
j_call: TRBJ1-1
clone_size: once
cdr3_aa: CASSSSLPTEAFF
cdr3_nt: TGTGCCAGCAGCTCAAGTCTCCCGACCGAGGCTTTCTTT